These 15 T cell receptor beta chains were sequenced from one sample in a study of CD8 T cells in Susac syndrome. Roughly 0.5 to 1 ug RNA was reverse transcribed with random hexamers. TCRdb independently ran MiXCR on the immunoSEQ multiplex PCR reads; one entry per CDR3 protein. The profile covers more than 70,000 distinct CDR3 sequences, with approximately 93% appearing a single time and 0.5% to 0.65% taken by the ten largest. Material: CD8+ T cells from PBMCs. Every receptor here comes from a human donor with Susac syndrome.

This chain connects TRBV27 to TRBJ1-5; D call uncertain. The germline V gene encodes CDR1 MNHEY and CDR2 SMNVEV (reference sequence). This CDR3 comprises 12 residues. The germline V and J ends were trimmed by 3 bases and 7 bases, with 7 bases remaining between them. The CDR3 reads CASSFAGQPQHF. CDR3 coding DNA: TGTGCCAGCAGTTTCGCGGGGCAGCCCCAGCATTTT.

The table lists this clonotype with a few counts. The J gene is TRBJ2-3, the V gene TRBV7-9; D is possibly TRBD1 (5 bases). The germline V and J ends were trimmed by 2 bases and 2 bases, with 8 bases remaining between them. Germline CDR1 and CDR2: SEHNR and FQNEAQ (reference sequence). The CDR3 loop spans 14 amino acids. CDR3 amino acids: CASSLPGLTDTQYF. The CDR3 nucleotides are TGTGCCAGCAGCTTACCAGGGCTCACAGATACGCAGTATTTT.

The chain couples TRBV12-3 or TRBV12-4 to TRBJ2-3; D tentatively fits TRBD1 or TRBD2 (5 bases each). The length of the CDR3 is 15 residues. V dropped 5 bases and J dropped 2 bases, with 14 bases sitting between them. The CDR3 spells CASSTFRGHTDTQYF. The CDR3 DNA is TGTGCCAGCAGTACTTTCCGGGGCCACACAGATACGCAGTATTTT.

The V and J genes are TRBV5-4 and TRBJ2-5; no definite D call. Per the germline V gene, CDR1 is SGHNT and CDR2 is YYREEE (reference sequence). The ends were cut back, 4 bases at V and 1 base at J, with 11 bases in the middle. This CDR3 contains 14 residues. CDR3 coding DNA: TGTGCCAGCAGCGGCCGTAACGGCCAAGAGACCCAGTACTTC. Its translation is CASSGRNGQETQYF.

V usage is TRBV6-5 and J usage is TRBJ2-2; D gene ambiguous. V was cut by 0 bases and J by 11 bases, with 10 bases left in between. The CDR3 extends over 13 amino acids. The germline V gene encodes CDR1 MNHEY and CDR2 SVGAGI. CDR3 nucleotide sequence: TGTGCCAGCAGTTACTCGACCCCCAGAGAGCTGTTTTTT. Translation: CASSYSTPRELFF.

The rearrangement links TRBV4-1 to TRBJ2-1, with 12 nucleotides matching TRBD2. Germline values: CDR1 MGHRA, CDR2 YSYEKL. Trimming took 0 bases from V and 4 from J; bases not matched to a gene: 10. The CDR3 runs to 19 residues. CDR3 loop: CASSQERASGGAAYNEQFF. The CDR3 coding sequence is TGCGCCAGCAGCCAAGAAAGGGCTAGCGGGGGGGCCGCATACAATGAGCAGTTCTTC.

The chain has TRBV20-1 and TRBJ1-2; D might be TRBD1 (5 bases). From germline, CDR1 is DFQATT and CDR2 SNEGSKA (reference sequence). Trimming took off 0 bases at V and 4 bases at J, with 18 bases between the two ends. The CDR3 covers 16 residues. CDR3 DNA sequence: TGCAGTGCTAGAGACCGAGGGGAGGGAAGGGGCTATGGCTACACCTTC. It specifies CSARDRGEGRGYGYTF.

The genes are TRBV5-1 and TRBJ1-5; TRBD1 agrees at 9 bases. V lost 3 bases and J lost 5; bases outside the gene matches: 3. Germline-derived CDR1 and CDR2 are SGHRS and YFSETQ. CDR3 size: 14 residues. The CDR3 region is CASSSGTGHQPQHF. The CDR3 DNA reads TGCGCCAGCAGCTCCGGGACAGGGCATCAGCCCCAGCATTTT.

This sequence joins TRBV27 and TRBJ2-7; D may match TRBD1 or TRBD2 (5 bases each). The CDR3 is 13 residues long. Per germline, CDR1 MNHEY and CDR2 SMNVEV (reference sequence). V was shortened by 5 bases and J by 2 bases, with 10 bases between the two germline ends. As DNA, the CDR3 is TGTGCCAGCAGTCGAGGGGCCCCCTACGAGCAGTACTTC. This encodes CASSRGAPYEQYF.

The chain carries TRBV5-4 and TRBJ1-4; a possible D gene is TRBD1 (5 bases). Germline values: CDR1 SGHNT, CDR2 YYREEE (reference sequence). With 2 bases removed from V and 6 bases from J, the gap between germline ends came to 11 bases. This CDR3 region has 14 residues. CDR3 coding DNA: TGTGCCAGCAGCTTACAGGCGGGGCATGAAAAACTGTTTTTT. Residues: CASSLQAGHEKLFF.

The chain couples TRBV7-8 to TRBJ2-5; D is perhaps TRBD1 (5 bases). The ends were cut back, 5 bases at V and 5 bases at J, with 21 bases in the middle. The CDR3 covers 16 residues. Germline CDR1 is SGHVS and CDR2 is FQNEAQ. DNA for the CDR3: TGTGCCAGCAGCCAGAAGACCCAGGGAAGTGGGGAGACCCAGTACTTC. As protein: CASSQKTQGSGETQYF.

The J gene is TRBJ2-3, the V gene TRBV9, with 9 bases matching TRBD1. Germline CDR1 and CDR2: SGDLS and YYNGEE. The V and J ends lost 4 bases and 4 bases, in that order; junction bases with no gene match: 7. This CDR3 is built from 15 residues. DNA for the CDR3: TGTGCCAGCAGCTCATCTACAGGGGGCTCAGATACGCAGTATTTT. Translation: CASSSSTGGSDTQYF.

The rearrangement uses TRBV5-5 and TRBJ2-5; D ambiguous. V shed 1 base and J shed 5 bases, with 12 bases lying between them. Germline V gives CDR1 SGHKS, CDR2 YYEKEE (reference sequence). The CDR3 has 14 residues. CDR3: CASSLTGLRETQYF. CDR3 nucleotide sequence: TGTGCCAGCAGCTTGACTGGGCTCAGGGAGACCCAGTACTTC.

This chain connects TRBV12-3 or TRBV12-4 to TRBJ2-5, with 11 bases identical to TRBD2. The junction had 10 bases not matched to a gene; V was cut back by 4 bases and J by 0 bases. This CDR3 has 18 residues. The CDR3 spells CASSSFLAGGTNQETQYF. CDR3 DNA: TGTGCCAGCAGTTCCTTCCTAGCGGGGGGTACTAACCAAGAGACCCAGTACTTC.

The J gene is TRBJ1-6, the V gene TRBV14; D is undetermined. CDR3 size: 14 residues. Germline V gene lookup returns CDR1 SGHDN and CDR2 FVKESK. Deletions cut 3 bases from V and 12 bases from J, with 15 bases between. The CDR3 nucleotides read TGTGCCAGCAGCCAGAAGGAATCAGTGAGACCCCTCCACTTT. Protein product: CASSQKESVRPLHF.